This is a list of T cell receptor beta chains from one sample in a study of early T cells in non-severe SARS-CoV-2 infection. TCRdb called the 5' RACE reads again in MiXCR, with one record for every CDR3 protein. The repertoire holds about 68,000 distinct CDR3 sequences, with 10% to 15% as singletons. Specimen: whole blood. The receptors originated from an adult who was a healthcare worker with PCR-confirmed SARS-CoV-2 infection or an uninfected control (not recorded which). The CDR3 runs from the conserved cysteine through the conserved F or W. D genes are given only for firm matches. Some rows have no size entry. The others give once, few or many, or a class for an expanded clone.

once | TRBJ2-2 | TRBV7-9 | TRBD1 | CASSGGDRDPNTGELFF | TGTGCCAGCTCGGGCGGCGACAGGGACCCGAACACCGGGGAGCTGTTTTTT
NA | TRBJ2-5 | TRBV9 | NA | CASSVAPGSYGEETQYF | TGTGCCAGCAGCGTAGCTCCGGGCAGCTATGGGGAAGAGACCCAGTACTTC
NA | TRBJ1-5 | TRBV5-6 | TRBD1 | CASSLRQGAWQPQHF | TGTGCCAGCAGCTTGAGACAGGGGGCTTGGCAGCCCCAGCATTTT
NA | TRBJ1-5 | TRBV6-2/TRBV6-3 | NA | CASRYRTENQPQHF | TGTGCCAGCAGATATCGGACAGAGAATCAGCCCCAGCATTTT
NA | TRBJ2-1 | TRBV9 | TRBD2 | CASSPWARGDNEQFF | TGTGCCAGCAGCCCGTGGGCGCGGGGGGACAATGAGCAGTTCTTC
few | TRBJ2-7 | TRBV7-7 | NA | CASSLADAPGYEQYF | TGTGCTAGCAGCTTAGCGGATGCCCCGGGCTACGAGCAGTACTTC
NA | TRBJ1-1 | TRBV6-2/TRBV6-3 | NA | CASSFPHNTEAFF | TGTGCCAGCAGTTTCCCCCACAACACTGAAGCTTTCTTT
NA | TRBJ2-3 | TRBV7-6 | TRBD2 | CASSLIAGGGTDTQYF | TGTGCCAGCAGCTTAATCGCGGGGGGGGGCACAGATACGCAGTATTTT
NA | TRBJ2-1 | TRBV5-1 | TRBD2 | CASSLVSSGDSYNEQFF | TGCGCCAGCAGCTTGGTTTCTAGCGGGGACTCCTACAATGAGCAGTTCTTC
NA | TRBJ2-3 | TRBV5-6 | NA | CASRWGRDNTQYF | TGTGCCAGCAGATGGGGCCGGGACAATACGCAGTATTTT
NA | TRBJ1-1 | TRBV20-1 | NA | CSARDLGTNTEAFF | TGCAGTGCTAGAGATCTTGGGACGAACACTGAAGCTTTCTTT
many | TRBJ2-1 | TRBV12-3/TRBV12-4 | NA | CASSLIANEQFF | TGTGCCAGCAGTTTGATCGCTAATGAGCAGTTCTTC
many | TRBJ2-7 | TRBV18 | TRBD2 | CASSSTSGGVYEQYF | TGTGCCAGCTCATCGACTAGCGGGGGGGTTTACGAGCAGTACTTC
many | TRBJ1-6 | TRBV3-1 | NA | CASSPIVGSPPLHF | TGTGCCAGCAGCCCCATAGTAGGCTCACCACCCCTCCACTTT
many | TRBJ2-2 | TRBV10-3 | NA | CAISETRAGGELFF | TGTGCCATCAGTGAGACTAGGGCCGGCGGGGAGCTGTTTTTT
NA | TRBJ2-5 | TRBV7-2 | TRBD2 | CASSSGPRPGRGSETQYF | TGTGCCAGCAGCTCCGGACCCCGACCGGGGCGGGGGAGCGAGACCCAGTACTTC
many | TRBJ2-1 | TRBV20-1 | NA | CSASFSWGDINNEQFF | TGCAGTGCTTCGTTTAGTTGGGGAGACATAAACAATGAGCAGTTCTTC
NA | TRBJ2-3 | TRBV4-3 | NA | CASSQTARTDTDTQYF | TGCGCCAGCAGCCAAACAGCCCGGACAGACACAGATACGCAGTATTTT
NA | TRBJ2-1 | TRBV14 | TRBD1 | CASSHEAGTGPHNEQFF | TGTGCCAGCAGCCACGAGGCGGGGACAGGGCCTCACAATGAGCAGTTCTTC
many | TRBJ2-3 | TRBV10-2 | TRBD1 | CASARDRRPDTQYF | TGCGCCAGCGCCCGGGACAGGCGACCAGATACGCAGTATTTT
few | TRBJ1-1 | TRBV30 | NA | CAWTYRNTEAFF | TGTGCCTGGACTTACAGGAACACTGAAGCTTTCTTT
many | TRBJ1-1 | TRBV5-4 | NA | CASSLVRKRNTEAFF | TGTGCCAGCAGCTTGGTCAGAAAAAGGAACACTGAAGCTTTCTTT
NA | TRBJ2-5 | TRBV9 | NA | CASSRSFRWETQYF | TGTGCCAGCAGCAGGTCCTTCCGCTGGGAGACCCAGTACTTC
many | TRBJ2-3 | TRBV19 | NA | CASRPRDSADTQYF | TGTGCCAGTCGCCCTCGGGACTCCGCAGATACGCAGTATTTT
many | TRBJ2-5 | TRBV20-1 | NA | CSARDHAETQYF | TGCAGTGCTAGGGACCACGCGGAGACCCAGTACTTC
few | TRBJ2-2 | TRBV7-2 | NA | CASSPSPGARTGELFF | TGTGCCAGCAGCCCCTCCCCGGGGGCGAGGACCGGGGAGCTGTTTTTT
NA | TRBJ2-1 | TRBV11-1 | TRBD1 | CASSYDRDNEQFF | TGTGCCAGCAGCTATGACAGGGACAATGAGCAGTTCTTC
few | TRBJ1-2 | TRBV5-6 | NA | CASSRIGISLGGYTF | TGTGCCAGCAGCCGGATAGGGATTTCTCTTGGGGGCTACACCTTC
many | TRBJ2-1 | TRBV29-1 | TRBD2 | CSVDDLAGTYNEQFF | TGCAGCGTTGACGATCTAGCGGGGACCTACAATGAGCAGTTCTTC
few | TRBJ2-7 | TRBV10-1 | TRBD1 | CASAGQGVNEQYF | TGCGCCAGCGCCGGACAGGGGGTTAACGAGCAGTACTTC
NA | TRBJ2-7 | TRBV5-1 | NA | CASSLGSADTYEQYF | TGCGCCAGCAGCTTGGGCTCGGCGGATACCTACGAGCAGTACTTC
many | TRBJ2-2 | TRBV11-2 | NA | CASSFLGRTHTGELFF | TGTGCCAGCAGCTTTTTGGGCAGGACACATACCGGGGAGCTGTTTTTT
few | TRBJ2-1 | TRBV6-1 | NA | CASITPGRGANEQFF | TGTGCCAGCATTACACCGGGACGGGGGGCAAATGAGCAGTTCTTC
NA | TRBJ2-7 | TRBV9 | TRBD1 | CASSVGGTVSYEQYF | TGTGCCAGCAGCGTAGGTGGGACAGTCTCCTACGAGCAGTACTTC
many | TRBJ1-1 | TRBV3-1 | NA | CASSQLNTEAFF | TGTGCCAGCAGCCAGCTGAACACTGAAGCTTTCTTT
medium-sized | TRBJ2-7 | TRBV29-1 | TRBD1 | CSALTGNEQYF | TGCAGCGCCTTGACAGGGAACGAGCAGTACTTC